The entry below describes one TCR beta chain. Generated by immunoSEQ multiplex PCR, the TCRdb table keeps only in-frame clones and is missing some. The sample shows around 180,000 clones, 75% to 90% of them seen only once. The sample is drawn from a study of cytomegalovirus exposure and HLA in healthy donors. V shed 3 bases and J 4 bases; nucleotides not matched to a gene: 14. The CDR3 totals 17 residues. In germline, CDR1 is SGHTA, CDR2 FQGTGA. The specimen sequenced was PBMCs. The chain links TRBV7-3 to TRBJ2-5; 7 nucleotides align to TRBD2. This receptor was identified in a man aged 18 to 30 in good health and CMV-seropositive. CDR3 nucleotide sequence: TGTGCCAGCAGCTTCAGAGGCCGCGGGAGTTTCGGAGAGACCCAGTACTTC. Translating gives CASSFRGRGSFGETQYF.